The entry that follows covers one T cell receptor beta chain sequence. Its cognate antigen is unknown. Some clones are missing from TCRdb's copy, which holds only in-frame ones; the method was immunoSEQ multiplex PCR. The sample has a few hundred thousand clones; 80% to 95% are singletons. These data originate in a study of T cell responses to AZD1222 COVID-19 vaccine. Overall study: Recipients boosted at about 4 weeks or about 12 weeks are pooled.

Trimming shortened V by 5 bases and J by 5 bases, and 12 bases separated the two germline ends. The CDR3 extends over 13 amino acids. CDR1 LNHDA and CDR2 SQIVND come from the germline V gene (reference sequence). Study-level findings and limits: Females outnumbered males among donors, who were mostly white British; clonal diversity was possibly underestimated.

This material consisted of peripheral blood, taken on day 0 of AZD1222 vaccination. This receptor was obtained from an adult in good health. The V and J genes are TRBV19 and TRBJ1-2; D is ambiguous. CDR3 amino acids: CASSEELRYGYTF. The CDR3 coding sequence is TGTGCCAGTAGTGAGGAGCTCCGGTATGGCTACACCTTC.